The entry below describes one T cell receptor (beta chain). Its specificity is unknown. Data came from immunoSEQ multiplex PCR; TCRdb stores just in-frame clones and leaves some out. The table includes a few hundred thousand clones, approximately 97% detected once. Subsets obtained from CD4+ cells comprised CD45RA+ naive and CD45RA-negative memory cells. The sample originates from a study of shared clonotypes between healthy human individuals. Study in general: With ages of 18 to 49, the donors were a couple of women and three men. Three CD4 naive, three CD4 memory, two CD8 naive and one CD8 memory plate were used per donor. The study, taken as a whole, reports: Represented genetic and exposure-history diversity was restricted by having few donors.

The CDR3 extends over 12 amino acids. Germline CDR1 and CDR2: SGHNT and YYREEE (reference sequence). With V trimmed by 4 bases and J by 8 bases, 6 bases remained unmatched. The chain combines TRBV5-4 with TRBJ2-7; 7 bases match TRBD1. This TCR derives from a woman in her thirties in good health. The sequencing input was naive CD4+ T cells sorted from blood. Subset given: CD45RA+ positively selected. CDR3 protein: CASSRDRAQQYF. The CDR3 coding sequence is TGTGCCAGCAGCCGCGACAGGGCGCAGCAGTACTTC.